This TCR beta chain was observed in a study of T cell changes during pregnancy in multiple sclerosis. Germline V lookup: CDR1 SGHNT, CDR2 YYREEE (reference sequence). The germline V and J ends were trimmed by 3 bases and 6 bases, with 18 bases remaining between them. This CDR3 is 15 amino acids long. TCRdb keeps only in-frame clones here, not all; method: immunoSEQ multiplex PCR. The sample includes about 46,000 clones, around 92% of them seen just once. The specimen comprised peripheral blood, sampled in the third trimester of pregnancy. The clonotype was recovered from a female donor with multiple sclerosis, enrolled in a pregnancy study. The chain employs TRBV5-4 and TRBJ1-2; D might be TRBD1 (5 bases). CDR3 region: CASSSPVGGRDGYTF. The CDR3 DNA is TGTGCCAGCAGCTCCCCAGTTGGGGGGAGGGATGGCTACACCTTC.